The 19 T cell receptor beta chains below come from one sample, sequenced in a study of identical twins. TCRdb passed the 5' RACE reads through MiXCR, listing each CDR3 protein once. This table has hundreds of thousands of distinct CDR3 sequences, over 15% appearing once. The data were also submitted as part of a second study, on T cells expressing NK-cell markers.

The specimen was PBMCs. Source of these receptors: a woman aged 18-29 years in good health.

This sequence joins TRBV12-3 or TRBV12-4 and TRBJ2-2; 8 bases align to TRBD2. Trimming at V came to 5 bases and at J to 4 bases, leaving 9 bases not matched to a gene. The CDR3 consists of 16 residues. The CDR3 spells CASSPSGGPATGELFF. Written as DNA, the CDR3 is TGTGCCAGCAGTCCCTCGGGGGGGCCGGCCACCGGGGAGCTGTTTTTT.

The V call is TRBV7-9, the J call TRBJ2-2; D is uncertain. V was cut by 3 bases and J by 3 bases, with 8 bases left in between. In germline, CDR1 is SEHNR, CDR2 FQNEAQ (reference sequence). This CDR3 has 14 amino acids. CDR3 bases: TGTGCCAGCAGCTTCGCCGAAGACACCGGGGAGCTGTTTTTT. Its translation is CASSFAEDTGELFF.

The CDR3 is CSVEDTGTGDEQYF. For the CDR3, the DNA is TGCAGCGTTGAAGATACCGGGACAGGGGACGAGCAGTACTTC. The chain is built from TRBV29-1 and TRBJ2-7; 10 nucleotides align to TRBD1. The germline CDR1 and CDR2 sequences are SQVTM and ANQGSEA. V dropped 0 bases and J dropped 5; count of bases not matched to a gene: 4. This CDR3 is built from 14 residues.

The DNA for the CDR3 is TGTGCCAGCAGCTCGGGCGCCGGGACGAACACCGGGGAGCTGTTTTTT. Amino acid sequence: CASSSGAGTNTGELFF. This chain connects TRBV5-6 to TRBJ2-2, with D possibly TRBD2 on 5 matching bases. Germline V CDR1 and CDR2: SGHDT, YYEEEE. This CDR3 region has 16 residues. V lost 3 bases and J lost 0, with 12 bases in between.

The rearrangement joins TRBV7-9 to TRBJ2-2, with 7 bases identical to TRBD1. Germline CDR1 SEHNR, CDR2 FQNEAQ (reference sequence). V trimming: 5 bases; J trimming: 1 base; junction bases outside the gene matches: 4. The CDR3 contains 15 residues. CDR3 coding DNA: TGTGCCAGCAGCCTGGACAGGTGGAACACCGGGGAGCTGTTTTTT. This encodes CASSLDRWNTGELFF.

This clonotype has only a few counts. The chain uses TRBV20-1 and TRBJ1-1; no firm D call. The germline V and J ends were trimmed by 0 bases and 10 bases, with 12 bases remaining between them. CDR3 length equals 12 residues. Germline CDR1 is DFQATT and CDR2 is SNEGSKA (reference sequence). The CDR3 bases are TGCAGTGCTAGAGATACCCCCCGGGTAGCTTTCTTT. It codes for CSARDTPRVAFF.

As regards this clonotype: Mismatch with germline at one junction end may stem from a read error. The genes are TRBV3-1 and TRBJ2-7; 11 positions agree with TRBD1. The CDR3 sequence is 18 residues long. Germline CDR1 reads LGHDT; CDR2 reads YNNKEL (reference sequence). The CDR3 region is CASCQPGTGGSKSYEQYF. In nucleotides, the CDR3 is TGTGCCAGCTGCCAGCCCGGGACAGGGGGTTCCAAGTCCTACGAGCAGTACTTC.

A few counts support this clonotype. This sequence joins TRBV5-1 and TRBJ2-5; D is possibly TRBD1 (5 bases). The CDR3 runs to 14 residues. In germline, CDR1 is SGHRS, CDR2 YFSETQ. Trimming took 0 bases from V and 5 from J, leaving 11 bases between them. CDR3 sequence reads: CASSLGWGQETQYF. The CDR3 nucleotides are TGCGCCAGCAGCTTGGGATGGGGCCAGGAGACCCAGTACTTC.

In its sample, this clonotype was seen many times. V gene TRBV9 combines with J gene TRBJ1-2; 8 bases are a match to TRBD1. The CDR3 totals 12 residues. Germline assignment: CDR1 SGDLS and CDR2 YYNGEE. Germline trimming cut 4 bases from V and 8 bases from J; bases unmatched to any gene: 4. CDR3 DNA: TGTGCCAGCAGCTCGACAGGGGACGGCTACACCTTC. Its protein product is CASSSTGDGYTF.

The V call is TRBV2, the J call TRBJ2-1; 9 bases match TRBD1. The CDR3 loop spans 14 amino acids. J was trimmed by 8 bases and V by 9 bases; bases with no gene match: 11. Germline CDR1 reads SNHLY; CDR2 reads FYNNEI. In DNA form, the CDR3 reads TGTGCCAGGGAGGATAAACAGGGGGCGTATGAGCAGTTCTTC. Translated: CAREDKQGAYEQFF.

This clonotype has only a few counts. V is TRBV7-9 and J is TRBJ1-2, with a weak D call TRBD1 (6 bases). Germline CDR1 reads SEHNR; CDR2 reads FQNEAQ (reference sequence). The ends were cut back, 5 bases at V and 6 bases at J, with 10 bases in the middle. CDR3 length: 12 residues. The CDR3, as DNA: TGTGCCAGCAGCCGGACAGAAAATGGCTACACCTTC. It is translated as CASSRTENGYTF.

The chain couples TRBV9 to TRBJ2-2; 10 positions agree with TRBD2. From germline, CDR1 is SGDLS and CDR2 YYNGEE. The CDR3 totals 14 residues. The V and J ends lost 4 bases and 7 bases, in that order; junction bases with no gene match: 4. CDR3 residues: CASSSGGADGELFF. CDR3 nucleotide sequence: TGTGCCAGCAGCAGCGGGGGGGCTGACGGGGAGCTGTTTTTT.

This chain links TRBV10-3 with TRBJ1-1, with 7 bases aligning to TRBD1. The V and J ends lost 1 base and 1 base, in that order; junction bases with no gene match: 6. Per the germline V gene, CDR1 is ENHRY and CDR2 is SYGVKD. This CDR3 spans 16 amino acids. The CDR3, as DNA: TGTGCCATCAGTGAGTTCGTTGACAGGGCGAACACTGAAGCTTTCTTT. Protein: CAISEFVDRANTEAFF.

This sequence joins TRBV11-2 and TRBJ2-2; tentative D call: TRBD2 (7 bases). Trimming left V 3 bases short and J 5 bases short, with 22 bases between. Germline V gives CDR1 SGHAT, CDR2 FQNNGV. The CDR3 extends over 18 amino acids. This CDR3 reads CASSFRGAAGAVTGELFF. The CDR3 DNA sequence: TGTGCCAGCAGCTTCCGAGGCGCGGCGGGGGCCGTGACCGGGGAGCTGTTTTTT.

This clonotype was seen a few times. V usage is TRBV12-3 or TRBV12-4 and J usage is TRBJ1-1, with 9 bases that match TRBD1. This CDR3 has 13 amino acids. With 6 bases clipped from V and 3 bases from J, the junction kept 2 bases outside the gene matches. The DNA for the CDR3 is TGTGCCAGCAGGCGGACAGGGGACACTGAAGCTTTCTTT. It is translated as CASRRTGDTEAFF.

This clonotype was counted a few times. This chain connects TRBV5-1 to TRBJ2-5; D uncertain. The V gene lost 3 bases and the J gene lost 2 bases, with 11 bases spanning the gap. The germline gives CDR1 SGHRS, CDR2 YFSETQ. This CDR3 has 14 residues. CDR3 DNA sequence: TGCGCCAGCAGCTCCCCGACACCTCAAGAGACCCAGTACTTC. It specifies CASSSPTPQETQYF.

The rearrangement joins TRBV5-1 to TRBJ2-5; D gene unclear. CDR1 is SGHRS, CDR2 YFSETQ, per germline. This CDR3 is 15 amino acids long. V was pared by 5 bases and J by 3 bases, with 17 bases between. This CDR3 reads CASSFYGPEKETQYF. The CDR3, as DNA: TGCGCCAGCAGTTTCTATGGCCCAGAAAAAGAGACCCAGTACTTC.

The chain couples TRBV5-1 to TRBJ2-3; TRBD2 matches 8 bases. The CDR3 has 14 residues. Germline CDR1 SGHRS, CDR2 YFSETQ. V lost 6 bases, J lost 5 bases, and 8 bases stayed unmatched. The CDR3 region has the DNA TGCGCCAGCAAGGCGGGGGGCCAGGAAGATACGCAGTATTTT. Translation gives CASKAGGQEDTQYF.

This clonotype occurred a few times. This chain connects TRBV12-3 or TRBV12-4 to TRBJ2-7; D assignment may be TRBD1 or TRBD2 (5 bases each). The CDR3 has 15 residues. V was clipped by 2 bases and J by 2 bases, with 13 bases between them. The DNA for the CDR3 is TGTGCCAGCAGTTTATATTCGGGGCCTGCCTACGAGCAGTACTTC. This sequence encodes CASSLYSGPAYEQYF.